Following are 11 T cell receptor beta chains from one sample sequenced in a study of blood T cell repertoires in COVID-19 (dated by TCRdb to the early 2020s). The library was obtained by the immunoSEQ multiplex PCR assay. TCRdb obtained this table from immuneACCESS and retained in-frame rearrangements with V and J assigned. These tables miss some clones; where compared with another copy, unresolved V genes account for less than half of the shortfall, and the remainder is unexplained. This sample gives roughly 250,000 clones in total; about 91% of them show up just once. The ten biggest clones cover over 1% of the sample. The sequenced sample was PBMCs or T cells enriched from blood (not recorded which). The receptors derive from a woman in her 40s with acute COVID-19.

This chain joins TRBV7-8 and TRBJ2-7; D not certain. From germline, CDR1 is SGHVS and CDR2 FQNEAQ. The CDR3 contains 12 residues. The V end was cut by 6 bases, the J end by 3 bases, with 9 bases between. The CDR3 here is CASSPESYEQYV. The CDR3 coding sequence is TGTGCCAGCAGTCCGGAGAGCTACGAGCAGTACGTC.

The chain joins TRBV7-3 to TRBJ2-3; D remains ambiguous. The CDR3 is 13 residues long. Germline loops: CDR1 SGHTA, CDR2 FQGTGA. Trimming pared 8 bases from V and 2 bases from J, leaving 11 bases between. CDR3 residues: CASGADSTDTQYF. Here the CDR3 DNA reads TGTGCCAGCGGCGCGGATTCCACAGATACGCAGTATTTT.

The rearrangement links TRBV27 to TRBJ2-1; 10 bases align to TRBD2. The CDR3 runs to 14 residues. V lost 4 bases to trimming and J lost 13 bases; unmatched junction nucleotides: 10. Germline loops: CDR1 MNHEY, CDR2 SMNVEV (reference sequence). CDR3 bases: TGTGCCAGCAGTTCAGGTCTAGCGGGAGTCAACCAGTTCTTC. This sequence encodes CASSSGLAGVNQFF.

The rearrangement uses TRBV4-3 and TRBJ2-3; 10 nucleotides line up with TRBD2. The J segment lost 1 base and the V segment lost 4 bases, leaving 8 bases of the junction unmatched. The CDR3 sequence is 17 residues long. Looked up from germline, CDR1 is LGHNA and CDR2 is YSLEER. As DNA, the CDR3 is TGCGCCAGCAGCCGAACTAGCGGGATGAAGGGCACAGATACGCAGTATTTT. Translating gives CASSRTSGMKGTDTQYF.

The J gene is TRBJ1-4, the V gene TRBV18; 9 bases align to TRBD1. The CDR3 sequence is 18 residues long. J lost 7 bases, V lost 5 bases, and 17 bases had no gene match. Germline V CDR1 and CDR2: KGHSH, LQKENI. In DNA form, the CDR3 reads TGTGCCAGCTCAACAAACTCTGCCTCCGGGACAGGGATTGAAAAACTGTTTTTT. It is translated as CASSTNSASGTGIEKLFF.

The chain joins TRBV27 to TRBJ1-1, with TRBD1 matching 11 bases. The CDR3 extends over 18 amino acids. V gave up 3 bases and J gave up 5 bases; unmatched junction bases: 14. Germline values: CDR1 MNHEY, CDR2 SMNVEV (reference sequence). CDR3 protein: CASSFPPRTGGTRTEAFF. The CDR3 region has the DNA TGTGCCAGCAGTTTCCCCCCCCGGACAGGGGGCACGAGGACTGAAGCTTTCTTT.

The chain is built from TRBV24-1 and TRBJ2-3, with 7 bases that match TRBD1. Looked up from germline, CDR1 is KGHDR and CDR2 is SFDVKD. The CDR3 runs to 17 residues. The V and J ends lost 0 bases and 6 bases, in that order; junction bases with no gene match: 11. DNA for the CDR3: TGTGCCACCAGTGATTTGGATGGGGTCAGGGGGAAGGATACGCAGTATTTT. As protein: CATSDLDGVRGKDTQYF.

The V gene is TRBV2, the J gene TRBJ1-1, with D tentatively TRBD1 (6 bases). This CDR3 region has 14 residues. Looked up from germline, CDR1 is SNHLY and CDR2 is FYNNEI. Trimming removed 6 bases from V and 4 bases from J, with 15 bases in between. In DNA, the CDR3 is TGTGCCAGCAGAAACAGGGTTGGTAGCACTGAAGCTTTCTTT. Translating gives CASRNRVGSTEAFF.

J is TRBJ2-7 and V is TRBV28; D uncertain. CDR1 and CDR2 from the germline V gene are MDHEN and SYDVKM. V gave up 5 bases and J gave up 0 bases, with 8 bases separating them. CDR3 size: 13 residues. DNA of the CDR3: TGTGCCAGCAGTGGTCTAAGCTCCTACGAGCAGTACGTC. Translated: CASSGLSSYEQYV.

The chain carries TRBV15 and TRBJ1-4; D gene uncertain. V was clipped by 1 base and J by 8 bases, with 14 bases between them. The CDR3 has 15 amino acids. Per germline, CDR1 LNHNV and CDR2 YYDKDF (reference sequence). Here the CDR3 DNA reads TGTGCCACCAGCAGAGGGACCCCCCGCGGGGAAAAACTGTTTTTT. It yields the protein CATSRGTPRGEKLFF.

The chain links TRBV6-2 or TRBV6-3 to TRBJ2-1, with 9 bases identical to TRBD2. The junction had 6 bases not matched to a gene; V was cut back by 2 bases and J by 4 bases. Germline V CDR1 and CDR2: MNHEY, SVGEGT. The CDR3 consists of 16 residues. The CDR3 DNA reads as TGTGCCAGCAGTTACGAGCGGGAGGTGGGGTACAATGAGCAGTTCTTC. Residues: CASSYEREVGYNEQFF.